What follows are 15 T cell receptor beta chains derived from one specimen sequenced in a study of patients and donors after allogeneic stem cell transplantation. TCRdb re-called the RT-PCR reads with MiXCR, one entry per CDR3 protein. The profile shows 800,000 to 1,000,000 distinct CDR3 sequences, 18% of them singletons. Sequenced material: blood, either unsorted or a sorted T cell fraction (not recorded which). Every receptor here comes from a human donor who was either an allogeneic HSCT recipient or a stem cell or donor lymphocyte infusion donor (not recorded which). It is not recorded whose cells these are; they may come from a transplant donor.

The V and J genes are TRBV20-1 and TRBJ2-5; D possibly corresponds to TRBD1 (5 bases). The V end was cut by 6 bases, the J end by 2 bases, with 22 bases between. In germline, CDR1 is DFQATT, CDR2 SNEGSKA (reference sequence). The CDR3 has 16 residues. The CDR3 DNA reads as TGCAGTGCCGCACACCTCCCGAGACAGCAACAAGAGACCCAGTACTTC. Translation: CSAAHLPRQQQETQYF.

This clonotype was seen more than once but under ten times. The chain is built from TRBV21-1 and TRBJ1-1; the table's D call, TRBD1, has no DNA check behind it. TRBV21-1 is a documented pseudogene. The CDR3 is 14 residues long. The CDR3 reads CASSNTGGHTEAFF. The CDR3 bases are TGTGCCAGCAGCAATACAGGGGGGCACACTGAAGCTTTCTTT.

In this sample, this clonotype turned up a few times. The CDR3 DNA reads TGCAGTGCTAGAGTGGGGGGCTCAAGCTCCTACGAGCAGTACTTC. It is translated as CSARVGGSSSYEQYF. The chain has TRBV20-1 and TRBJ2-7; tentatively, D is TRBD1 or TRBD2 (6 bases each). CDR3 length: 15 amino acids. V was cut by 1 base and J by 0 bases, with 13 bases left in between. From germline, CDR1 is DFQATT and CDR2 SNEGSKA (reference sequence).

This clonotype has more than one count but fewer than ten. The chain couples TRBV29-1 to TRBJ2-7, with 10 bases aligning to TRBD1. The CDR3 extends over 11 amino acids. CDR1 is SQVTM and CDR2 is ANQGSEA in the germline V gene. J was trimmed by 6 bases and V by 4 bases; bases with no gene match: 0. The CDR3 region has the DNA TGCAGCGTTGGGGACAGGGGCGAGCAGTACTTC. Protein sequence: CSVGDRGEQYF.

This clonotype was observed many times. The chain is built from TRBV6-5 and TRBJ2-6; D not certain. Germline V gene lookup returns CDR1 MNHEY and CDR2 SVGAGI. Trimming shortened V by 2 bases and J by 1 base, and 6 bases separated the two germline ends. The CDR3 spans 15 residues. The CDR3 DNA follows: TGTGCCAGCAGTTACGTTGGGTCTGGGGCCAACGTCCTGACTTTC. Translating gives CASSYVGSGANVLTF.

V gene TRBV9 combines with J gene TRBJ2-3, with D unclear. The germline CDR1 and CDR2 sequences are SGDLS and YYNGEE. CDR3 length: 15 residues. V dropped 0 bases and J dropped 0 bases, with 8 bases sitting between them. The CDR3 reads CASSVEMVSTDTQYF. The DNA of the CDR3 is TGTGCCAGCAGCGTAGAAATGGTCAGCACAGATACGCAGTATTTT.

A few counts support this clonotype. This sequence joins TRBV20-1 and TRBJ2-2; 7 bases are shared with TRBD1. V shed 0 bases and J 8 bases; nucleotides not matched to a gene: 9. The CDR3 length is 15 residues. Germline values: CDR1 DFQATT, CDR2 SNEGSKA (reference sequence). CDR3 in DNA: TGCAGTGCTAGAGACCCGACAGGGCCCGGGGGGGAGCTGTTTTTT. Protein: CSARDPTGPGGELFF.

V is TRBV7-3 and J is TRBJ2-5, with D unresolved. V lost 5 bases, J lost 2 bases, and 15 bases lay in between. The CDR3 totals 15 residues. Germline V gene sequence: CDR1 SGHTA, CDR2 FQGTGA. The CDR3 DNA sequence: TGTGCCAGCAGCCTCCAGAAGGCAGCTCAAGAGACCCAGTACTTC. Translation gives CASSLQKAAQETQYF.

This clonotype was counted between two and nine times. The CDR3 coding sequence is TGTGCCAGCAGTTTACATTTTGTCGGCACGAACACCGGGGAGCTGTTTTTT. Its translation: CASSLHFVGTNTGELFF. V gene TRBV27 combines with J gene TRBJ2-2, with D unresolved. The CDR3 extends over 17 amino acids. V gave up 2 bases and J gave up 0 bases, with 13 bases separating them. The germline V gene has CDR1 MNHEY and CDR2 SMNVEV (reference sequence).

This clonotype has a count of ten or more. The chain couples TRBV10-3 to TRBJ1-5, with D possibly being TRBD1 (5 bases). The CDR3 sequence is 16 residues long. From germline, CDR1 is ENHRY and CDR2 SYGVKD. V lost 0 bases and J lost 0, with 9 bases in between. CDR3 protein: CAISESGGASNQPQHF. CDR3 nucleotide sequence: TGTGCCATCAGTGAGTCCGGAGGGGCTAGCAATCAGCCCCAGCATTTT.

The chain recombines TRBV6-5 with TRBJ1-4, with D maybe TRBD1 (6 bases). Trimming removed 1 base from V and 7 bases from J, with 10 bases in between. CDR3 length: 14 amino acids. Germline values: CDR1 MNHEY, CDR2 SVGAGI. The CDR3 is CASSYWGAGEKLFF. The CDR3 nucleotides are TGTGCCAGCAGTTACTGGGGGGCTGGTGAAAAACTGTTTTTT.

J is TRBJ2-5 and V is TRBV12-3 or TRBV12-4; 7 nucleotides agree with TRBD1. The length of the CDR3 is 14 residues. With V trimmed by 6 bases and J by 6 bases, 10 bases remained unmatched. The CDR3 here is CASSPGTDVKTQYF. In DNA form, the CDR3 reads TGTGCCAGCAGCCCCGGGACAGATGTGAAGACCCAGTACTTC.

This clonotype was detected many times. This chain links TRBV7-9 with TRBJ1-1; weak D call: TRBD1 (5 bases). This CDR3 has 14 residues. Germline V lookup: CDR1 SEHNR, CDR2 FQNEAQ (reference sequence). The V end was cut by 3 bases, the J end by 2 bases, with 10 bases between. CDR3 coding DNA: TGTGCCAGCAGCTTGGGGGGGAGCAACACTGAAGCTTTCTTT. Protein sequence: CASSLGGSNTEAFF.

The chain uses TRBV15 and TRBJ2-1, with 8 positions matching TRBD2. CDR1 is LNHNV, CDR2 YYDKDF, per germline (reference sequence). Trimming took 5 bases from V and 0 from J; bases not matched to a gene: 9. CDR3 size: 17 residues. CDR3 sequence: CATSPTPGLGSYNEQFF. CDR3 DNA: TGTGCCACCAGCCCAACGCCGGGACTAGGCTCCTACAATGAGCAGTTCTTC.

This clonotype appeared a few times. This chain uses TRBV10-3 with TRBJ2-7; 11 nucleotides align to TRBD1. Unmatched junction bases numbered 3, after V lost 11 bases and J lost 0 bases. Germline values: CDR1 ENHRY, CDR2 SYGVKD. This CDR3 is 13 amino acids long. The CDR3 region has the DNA TGTGCCGGAGGGACAGGGGGCTCCTACGAGCAGTACTTC. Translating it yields CAGGTGGSYEQYF.